This TCR beta chain emerged from a study of shared clonotypes between healthy human individuals. Study background: A couple of women and three men aged 18 to 49 made up the donors.

Germline values: CDR1 MNHEY, CDR2 SMNVEV (reference sequence). The CDR3 runs 13 residues. V lost 5 bases and J 8 bases, leaving 12 bases between the germline ends. Naive CD8 cells lacked CD45RO, underwent positive selection for CCR7 and left out terminally differentiated effector memory CD45RA+ cells. The study's findings and limits: Lower generation probabilities were found for non-shared clonotypes than for those shared by all four donors. Limitation of the genetic and exposure-history diversity represented came from the few donors.

Sequencing was performed with immunoSEQ multiplex PCR; in TCRdb, only in-frame clones are kept and a portion is missing. This table has approximately 2,000,000 clones, around 93% appearing once. Details on this clone: Its antigen remains unidentified.

Sequenced: naive CD8+ T cells from PBMCs. The V gene is TRBV27, the J gene TRBJ2-2; possibly TRBD1 for D (5 bases). This TCR was sampled from a young man in good health. Some clones in this sample may be carry-over from other donors' samples. The CDR3 coding sequence is TGTGCCAGCAGTATCAGGGCAGCTGGGGAGCTGTTTTTT. Its translation is CASSIRAAGELFF.